A single sample gave rise to the 29 T cell receptor beta chains below, sequenced in a study of blood T cell repertoires in COVID-19. Method: immunoSEQ multiplex PCR; TCRdb's copy keeps in-frame clones and lacks some. This table has roughly 200,000 clones, 65% to 85% appearing once. The sequenced sample was peripheral blood. The receptors here all came from a middle-aged woman with COVID-19, enrolled during active disease.

As for this clone: An end of the junction does not agree with germline; a read error may underlie this. The chain links TRBV7-7 to TRBJ1-5; no clear D. CDR3 size: 13 residues. Germline V gives CDR1 SSHAT, CDR2 FNYEAQ (reference sequence). CDR3 in DNA: TGTGCTAGCAGCTTATTAGAGGGTCAGCCCCAGCATTTT. Translation gives CASSLLEGQPQHF.

V is TRBV19 and J is TRBJ2-3; 8 bases are a match to TRBD2. The V gene's germline CDR1 is LNHDA and CDR2 SQIVND (reference sequence). Losses at the gene ends were 8 bases for V and 0 bases for J; bases not matched to a gene: 7. The CDR3 contains 15 residues. CDR3 protein: CASRTTSVSTDTQYF. As DNA, the CDR3 is TGTGCCAGTCGAACGACTAGCGTTAGCACAGATACGCAGTATTTT.

The J gene is TRBJ2-3, the V gene TRBV13; D ambiguous. The CDR3 is made up of 11 amino acids. V was pared by 5 bases and J by 4 bases, with 4 bases between. Germline CDR1 PRHDT, CDR2 FYEKMQ (reference sequence). This CDR3 is CASSEADTQYF. The CDR3 nucleotides are TGTGCCAGCAGCGAGGCAGATACGCAGTATTTT. The whole variable domain, filled in from reference TRBV13 and TRBJ2-3, reads AAGVIQSPRHLIKEKRETATLKCYPIPRHDTVYWYQQGPGQDPQFLISFYEKMQSDKGSIPDRFSAQQFSDYHSELNMSSLELGDSALYFCASSEADTQYFGPGTRLTVL.

CDR3 loop: CASSHTDRDYGYTF. The CDR3 DNA reads as TGCGCCAGCAGCCATACGGACAGGGACTATGGCTACACCTTC. The chain carries TRBV4-1 and TRBJ1-2; 8 bases are a match to TRBD1. The CDR3 is 14 residues long. The germline gives CDR1 MGHRA, CDR2 YSYEKL. The junction had 3 bases not matched to a gene; V was cut back by 3 bases and J by 3 bases.

The rearrangement joins TRBV7-3 to TRBJ2-5; D is unresolved. Germline values: CDR1 SGHTA, CDR2 FQGTGA. V was trimmed by 3 bases and J by 3 bases, leaving 8 bases between them. The CDR3 is 13 residues long. CDR3 in amino acids: CASSFSVEETQYF. The CDR3 DNA reads TGTGCCAGCAGCTTTTCAGTCGAAGAGACCCAGTACTTC.

The chain carries TRBV28 and TRBJ2-2; TRBD1 agrees at 7 bases. The CDR3 extends over 16 amino acids. Trimming at V came to 0 bases and at J to 3 bases, leaving 4 bases not matched to a gene. Germline CDR1 is MDHEN and CDR2 is SYDVKM. This CDR3 reads CASSLWTGLHTGELFF. CDR3 in DNA: TGTGCCAGCAGTTTATGGACAGGGCTCCACACCGGGGAGCTGTTTTTT.

This chain joins TRBV6-5 and TRBJ1-2; TRBD1 might be the D (6 bases). The CDR3 totals 12 residues. The V and J ends lost 5 bases and 6 bases respectively, with 10 bases between them. Germline values: CDR1 MNHEY, CDR2 SVGAGI. CDR3 amino acids: CASSPRGHGYTF. The CDR3 region has the DNA TGTGCCAGCAGTCCCAGGGGACATGGCTACACCTTC.

The chain carries TRBV5-1 and TRBJ1-1; D unresolved. This CDR3 is built from 15 residues. Per germline, CDR1 SGHRS and CDR2 YFSETQ. V was shortened by 0 bases and J by 3 bases, with 12 bases between the two germline ends. The CDR3 nucleotides read TGCGCCAGCAGCTTGGCTCTGGGAGGGTACACTGAAGCTTTCTTT. It translates to CASSLALGGYTEAFF. Variable domain in full (rest from reference TRBV5-1 and TRBJ1-1): KAGVTQTPRYLIKTRGQQVTLSCSPISGHRSVSWYQQTPGQGLQFLFEYFSETQRNKGNFPGRFSGRQFSNSRSEMNVSTLELGDSALYLCASSLALGGYTEAFFGQGTRLTVV.

The chain is built from TRBV4-1 and TRBJ1-2; D is undetermined. The ends were cut back, 8 bases at V and 1 base at J, with 2 bases in the middle. The CDR3 extends over 10 amino acids. Per germline, CDR1 MGHRA and CDR2 YSYEKL. DNA of the CDR3: TGCGCCAGCTATAACTATGGCTACACCTTC. Its protein is CASYNYGYTF.

The V call is TRBV12-5, the J call TRBJ2-5; a possible D gene is TRBD2 (6 bases). Trimming shortened V by 3 bases and J by 5 bases, and 10 bases separated the two germline ends. This CDR3 is built from 13 residues. Germline V gene sequence: CDR1 LGHNT, CDR2 FRNRAP. CDR3 DNA sequence: TGTGCTAGTGGTTTAGCCCGGGGGGAGACCCAGTACTTC. It yields the protein CASGLARGETQYF.

This chain's CDR3 is CASSVISNQPQHF. CDR3 DNA sequence: TGTGCCAGCAGTGTTATTAGCAATCAGCCCCAGCATTTT. The V gene is TRBV6-6, the J gene TRBJ1-5; no firm D call. Germline CDR1 is MNHNY and CDR2 is SVGAGI (reference sequence). V lost 5 bases and J 0 bases, leaving 5 bases between the germline ends. The CDR3 is 13 residues long.

The gene calls are TRBV27 and TRBJ2-3, with TRBD1 matching 8 bases. The germline CDR1 and CDR2 sequences are MNHEY and SMNVEV (reference sequence). This CDR3 region has 17 residues. V gave up 4 bases and J gave up 3 bases; unmatched junction bases: 12. The CDR3 here is CASSSDTTGARTDTQYF. CDR3 bases: TGTGCCAGCAGTTCCGACACGACAGGGGCTAGGACAGATACGCAGTATTTT.

The chain carries TRBV5-1 and TRBJ1-3; 9 bases fit TRBD1. The V gene end was trimmed by 5 bases and the J gene end by 0 bases; junction bases not matched to a gene: 3. Germline assignment: CDR1 SGHRS and CDR2 YFSETQ. The CDR3 consists of 15 residues. The CDR3: CASRPGQGSGNTIYF. CDR3 in DNA: TGCGCCAGCAGACCGGGACAGGGCTCTGGAAACACCATATATTTT.

The chain recombines TRBV10-3 with TRBJ2-1, with D tentatively TRBD2 (5 bases). V gave up 6 bases and J gave up 10 bases, with 19 bases separating them. This CDR3 region has 14 residues. Germline CDR1 and CDR2: ENHRY and SYGVKD. The CDR3 coding sequence is TGTGCCATCAGGGAAGCGGTTGGAACAAGAGAGCAGTTCTTC. Translating it yields CAIREAVGTREQFF.

This chain uses TRBV4-2 with TRBJ1-4; perhaps TRBD1 as D (5 bases). The CDR3 runs 14 residues. Trimming removed 4 bases from V and 8 bases from J, with 14 bases in between. The germline V gene has CDR1 LGHNA and CDR2 YNFKEQ. The CDR3 here is CASSPYGGEEKLFF. CDR3 sequence (DNA): TGTGCCAGCAGCCCCTACGGGGGAGAGGAAAAACTGTTTTTT.

This clone is medium-sized (0.01 to 0.1%) within its sample. This sequence joins TRBV4-2 and TRBJ2-3, with TRBD2 matching over 8 bases. The germline CDR1 and CDR2 sequences are LGHNA and YNFKEQ. Trimming took 0 bases from V and 4 from J; bases not matched to a gene: 6. The CDR3 sequence is 16 residues long. DNA of the CDR3: TGTGCCAGCAGCCAAGAAGGGCGGGGGGTTTCAGATACGCAGTATTTT. Translating gives CASSQEGRGVSDTQYF.

The chain couples TRBV29-1 to TRBJ2-2; 7 bases align to TRBD1. The CDR3 sequence is 16 residues long. The germline V gene has CDR1 SQVTM and CDR2 ANQGSEA. J gave up 4 bases and V 2 bases, and 10 bases lay outside the gene matches. DNA for the CDR3: TGCAGCGTTGAACCTACGGACAGGATCGGCACCGGGGAGCTGTTTTTT. Translated, it gives CSVEPTDRIGTGELFF.

This sequence joins TRBV11-3 and TRBJ2-5, with 8 bases lining up with TRBD1. Germline lookup yields CDR1 SGHNT and CDR2 YENEEA. CDR3 length: 17 amino acids. Trimming cost V 8 bases and J 0 bases; bases outside gene matches: 14. The CDR3 nucleotides are TGTGCCAGCGCACAGGGCGGCGGACAGGGCCACCAAGAGACCCAGTACTTC. This encodes CASAQGGGQGHQETQYF.

The chain has TRBV11-3 and TRBJ2-1; TRBD1 matches 10 bases. The length of the CDR3 is 14 residues. Germline V gives CDR1 SGHNT, CDR2 YENEEA. With V trimmed by 5 bases and J by 8 bases, 6 bases remained unmatched. The CDR3 DNA sequence: TGTGCCAGCAGCCGCGGACAGGGGGTTTATGAGCAGTTCTTC. It encodes CASSRGQGVYEQFF. Filled out from reference TRBV11-3 and TRBJ2-1, the complete variable domain reads EAGVVQSPRYKIIEKKQPVAFWCNPISGHNTLYWYLQNLGQGPELLIRYENEEAVDDSQLPKDRFSAERLKGVDSTLKIQPAELGDSAVYLCASSRGQGVYEQFFGPGTRLTVL.

This rearrangement joins TRBV7-2 to TRBJ1-6, with D perhaps matching TRBD1 (5 bases). Looked up from germline, CDR1 is SGHTA and CDR2 is FQGNSA. V was pared by 5 bases and J by 7 bases, with 12 bases between. This CDR3 spans 14 amino acids. CDR3 loop: CASSPRQMNSPLHF. DNA of the CDR3: TGTGCCAGCAGCCCCCGACAGATGAATTCACCCCTCCACTTT.

The chain carries TRBV5-8 and TRBJ1-2, with TRBD1 as a possible D gene (5 bases). CDR1 is SGHTS, CDR2 YDEGEE, per germline. The CDR3 is made up of 14 amino acids. V lost 5 bases and J 4 bases, leaving 15 bases between the germline ends. The CDR3 DNA sequence: TGTGCCAGCAGGGATCGACAGACCAGCTATGGCTACACCTTC. Amino acid sequence: CASRDRQTSYGYTF.

The J gene is TRBJ1-1, the V gene TRBV6-1, with D possibly being TRBD1 (5 bases). Germline CDR1 is MNHNS and CDR2 is SASEGT. V was clipped by 2 bases and J by 5 bases, with 12 bases between them. This CDR3 comprises 14 residues. CDR3 nucleotides: TGTGCCAGCAGTGAATACTGGAGGGGAACTGAAGCTTTCTTT. Translation gives CASSEYWRGTEAFF.

The chain couples TRBV27 to TRBJ1-5; 7 nucleotides line up with TRBD1. V shed 3 bases, J shed 6 bases, and the junction held 8 bases outside the gene matches. The CDR3 loop spans 15 amino acids. From germline, CDR1 is MNHEY and CDR2 SMNVEV (reference sequence). DNA of the CDR3: TGTGCCAGCAGTTTCTGGGCAGGGGGTACTCAGCCCCAGCATTTT. This gives the protein CASSFWAGGTQPQHF.

The V and J genes are TRBV10-3 and TRBJ1-1; D possibly corresponds to TRBD1 (6 bases). The CDR3 totals 15 residues. The germline V gene has CDR1 ENHRY and CDR2 SYGVKD. V lost 8 bases, J lost 1 base, and 17 bases lay in between. This CDR3 reads CAIGGAADRNTEAFF. The CDR3 bases are TGTGCCATCGGGGGGGCAGCAGACCGGAACACTGAAGCTTTCTTT.

The chain combines TRBV2 with TRBJ2-3; 12 nucleotides line up with TRBD2. V trimming: 3 bases; J trimming: 6 bases; junction bases outside the gene matches: 7. There are 16 residues in the CDR3. CDR1 SNHLY and CDR2 FYNNEI come from the germline V gene. The CDR3 here is CASSDRALAGGDTQYF. The CDR3 nucleotides are TGTGCCAGCAGTGATCGCGCCCTAGCGGGGGGGGATACGCAGTATTTT.

This clone appeared once. This sample includes further DNA sequences coding for the same CDR3. The chain couples TRBV5-1 to TRBJ1-1, with 8 bases fitting TRBD1. The CDR3 covers 14 residues. J gave up 2 bases and V 0 bases, and 0 bases lay outside the gene matches. Germline V lookup: CDR1 SGHRS, CDR2 YFSETQ. CDR3: CASSLAGGNTEAFF. In DNA form, the CDR3 reads TGCGCCAGCAGCTTGGCAGGGGGCAACACTGAAGCTTTCTTT.

In this sample, this clone turned up a few times. The rearrangement uses TRBV11-2 and TRBJ1-2; no clear D. The CDR3 spans 14 residues. The V and J ends lost 1 base and 2 bases respectively, with 8 bases between them. Germline lookup yields CDR1 SGHAT and CDR2 FQNNGV. CDR3 amino acids: CASSLAVRNYGYTF. As DNA, the CDR3 is TGTGCCAGCAGCTTAGCGGTCAGGAACTATGGCTACACCTTC.

This clone appeared a single time. The rearrangement links TRBV19 to TRBJ1-2, with TRBD1 matching 7 bases. Unmatched junction bases numbered 14, after V lost 5 bases and J lost 5 bases. The CDR3 is 16 residues long. Germline CDR1 LNHDA, CDR2 SQIVND (reference sequence). CDR3 in amino acids: CASSPSPNRGGYGYTF. The CDR3 nucleotides are TGTGCCAGTAGTCCGAGCCCGAACAGGGGCGGTTATGGCTACACCTTC. The variable domain in full, with the rest retrieved from reference TRBV19 and TRBJ1-2, is DGGITQSPKYLFRKEGQNVTLSCEQNLNHDAMYWYRQDPGQGLRLIYYSQIVNDFQKGDIAEGYSVSREKKESFPLTVTSAQKNPTAFYLCASSPSPNRGGYGYTFGSGTRLTVV.

The chain links TRBV4-1 to TRBJ1-6, with 9 bases that match TRBD1. This CDR3 region has 16 residues. The ends lost 4 bases at V and 10 bases at J; junction bases unmatched: 11. CDR1 MGHRA and CDR2 YSYEKL come from the germline V gene. The CDR3 bases are TGCGCCAGCAGCCTACTTCGTCCGGGACAGGGCTCACCCCTCCACTTT. Translation: CASSLLRPGQGSPLHF.